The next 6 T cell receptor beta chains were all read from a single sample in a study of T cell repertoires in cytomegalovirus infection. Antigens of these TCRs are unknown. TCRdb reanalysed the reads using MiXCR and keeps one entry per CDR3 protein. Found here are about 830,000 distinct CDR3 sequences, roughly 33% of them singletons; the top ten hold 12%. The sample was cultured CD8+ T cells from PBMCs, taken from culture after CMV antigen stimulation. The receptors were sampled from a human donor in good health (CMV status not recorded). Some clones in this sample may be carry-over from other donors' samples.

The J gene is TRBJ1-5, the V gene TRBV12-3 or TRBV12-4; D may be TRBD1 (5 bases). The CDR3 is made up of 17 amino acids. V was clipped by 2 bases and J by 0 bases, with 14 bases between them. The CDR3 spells CASSLLHQTDSNQPQHF. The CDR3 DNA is TGTGCCAGCAGTTTACTCCACCAGACAGATAGCAATCAGCCCCAGCATTTT.

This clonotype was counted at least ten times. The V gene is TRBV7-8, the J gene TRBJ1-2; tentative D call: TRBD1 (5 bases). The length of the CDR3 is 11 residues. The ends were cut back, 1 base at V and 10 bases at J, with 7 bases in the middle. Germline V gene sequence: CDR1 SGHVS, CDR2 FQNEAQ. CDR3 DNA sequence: TGTGCCAGCAGCTTAGAGGGGACCTACACCTTC. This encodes CASSLEGTYTF.

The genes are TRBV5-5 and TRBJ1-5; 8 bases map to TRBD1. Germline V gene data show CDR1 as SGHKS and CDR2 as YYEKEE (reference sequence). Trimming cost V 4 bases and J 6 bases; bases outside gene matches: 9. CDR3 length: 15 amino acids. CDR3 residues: CASSGTGGLGQPQHF. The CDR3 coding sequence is TGTGCCAGCAGCGGCACAGGGGGATTAGGTCAGCCCCAGCATTTT.

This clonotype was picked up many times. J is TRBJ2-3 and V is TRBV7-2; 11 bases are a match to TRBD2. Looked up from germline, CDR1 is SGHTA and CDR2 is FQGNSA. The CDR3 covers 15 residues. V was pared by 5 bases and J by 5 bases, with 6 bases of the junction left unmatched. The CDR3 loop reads CASSQLAGVGDTQYF. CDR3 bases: TGTGCCAGCAGCCAACTAGCGGGGGTGGGAGATACGCAGTATTTT.

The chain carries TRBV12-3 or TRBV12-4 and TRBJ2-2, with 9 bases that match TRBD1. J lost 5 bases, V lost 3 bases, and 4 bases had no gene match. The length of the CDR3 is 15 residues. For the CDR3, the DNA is TGTGCCAGCAGTTTGGGGGGACAGGGTACCGGGGAGCTGTTTTTT. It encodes CASSLGGQGTGELFF.

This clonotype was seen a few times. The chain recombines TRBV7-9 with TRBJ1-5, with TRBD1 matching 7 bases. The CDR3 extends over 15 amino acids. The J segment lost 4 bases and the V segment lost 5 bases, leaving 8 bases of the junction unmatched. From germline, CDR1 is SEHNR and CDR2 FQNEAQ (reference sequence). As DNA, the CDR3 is TGTGCCAGCAGCGGAGGGACAGTAAGGAATCAGCCCCAGCATTTT. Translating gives CASSGGTVRNQPQHF.